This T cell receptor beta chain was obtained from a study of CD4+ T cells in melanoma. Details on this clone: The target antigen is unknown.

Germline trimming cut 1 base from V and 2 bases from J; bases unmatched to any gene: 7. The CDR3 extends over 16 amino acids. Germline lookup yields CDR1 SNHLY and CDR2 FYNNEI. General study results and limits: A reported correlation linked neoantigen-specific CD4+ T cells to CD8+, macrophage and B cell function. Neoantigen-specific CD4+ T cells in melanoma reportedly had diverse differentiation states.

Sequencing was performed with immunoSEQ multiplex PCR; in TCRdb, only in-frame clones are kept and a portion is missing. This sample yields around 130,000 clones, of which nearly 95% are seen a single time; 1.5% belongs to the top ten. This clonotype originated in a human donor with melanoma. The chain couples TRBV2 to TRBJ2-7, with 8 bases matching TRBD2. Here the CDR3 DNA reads TGTGCCAGCAGTGAAGGGTCGGGGGGGTACACCTACGAGCAGTACTTC. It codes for CASSEGSGGYTYEQYF.